This T cell receptor (beta chain) comes out of a study of blood T cells in healthy people across ages. Study-wide points: Both naive CD4+ cell counts and diversity were greater in long-lived donors than in aged donors.

The CDR3 has 14 amino acids. CDR1 and CDR2 (germline): SGHRS, YFSETQ. V gave up 4 bases and J gave up 2 bases, with 13 bases separating them. This clonotype came up a few times. Antigen unknown. Sample-barcoded 5' priming and a J-beta primer mix drove a second PCR of about 7 to 11 cycles. From the 5' RACE reads, TCRdb called clonotypes with MiXCR, one entry per CDR3 protein. The data contain about 800,000 distinct CDR3 sequences, about half of them singletons. What was sequenced was blood. V usage is TRBV5-1 and J usage is TRBJ2-7, with D possibly called TRBD1 or TRBD2 (5 bases each). The receptor comes from a man older than 75 in good health. The DNA of the CDR3 is TGCGCCAGCAGCACTCGGGACGGTCCCTACGAGCAGTACTTC. Translating gives CASSTRDGPYEQYF.